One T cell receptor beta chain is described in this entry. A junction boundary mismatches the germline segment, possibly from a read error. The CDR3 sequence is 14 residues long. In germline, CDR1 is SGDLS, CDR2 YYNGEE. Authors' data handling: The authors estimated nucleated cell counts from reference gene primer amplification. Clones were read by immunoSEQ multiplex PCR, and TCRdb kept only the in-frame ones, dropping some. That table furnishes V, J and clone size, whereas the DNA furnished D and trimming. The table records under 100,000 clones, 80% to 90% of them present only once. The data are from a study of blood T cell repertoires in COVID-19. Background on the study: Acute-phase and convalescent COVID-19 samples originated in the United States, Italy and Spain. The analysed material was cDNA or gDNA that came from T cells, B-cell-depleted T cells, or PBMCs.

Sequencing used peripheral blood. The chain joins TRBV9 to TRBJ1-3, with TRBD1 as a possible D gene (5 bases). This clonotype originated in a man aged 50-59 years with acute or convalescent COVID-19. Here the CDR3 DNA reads TGTGCCAGCAGCACACGGACATCTGGCAACACCATATATTTT. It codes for CASSTRTSGNTIYF.